Listed below are T cell receptor beta chains from one sample, sequenced in a study of T-cell reconstitution after alpha-beta-depleted transplantation in children. TCRdb re-analysed the PCR reads in MiXCR, keeping a single row per CDR3 protein. The table lists 130,000 to 150,000 distinct CDR3 sequences, about 9% of them singletons. Sequencing was performed on PBMCs, mostly from graft donor cells, taken 180 days after TCRalphabeta/CD19-depleted stem cell transplant. These receptors all stem from a female patient younger than 10 who had a stem cell transplant for congenital amegakaryocytic thrombocytopenia, so the T cells may come from the graft donor. CDR3s include the opening cysteine and the closing phenylalanine or tryptophan. For some rows the clone size is stated as once, few or many, or as a class when expanded; others skip it.

>TRBJ2-7|TRBV7-6|few
CASSWTGTGGYEQYF
>TRBJ2-3|TRBV6-1|.
CASSRTISDTQYF
>TRBJ1-3|TRBV29-1|many
CSGLGSPGNTIYF
>TRBJ1-1|TRBV5-1|many
CASSTRTGGGSTEAFF
>TRBJ2-7|TRBV4-3|.
CASSQERRAYEQYF
>TRBJ2-1|TRBV7-6|.
CASSSGVGDNEQFF
>TRBJ2-2|TRBV3-1|few
CASSQDAVPGLAGGGELFF
>TRBJ2-1|TRBV20-1|few
CSAGSRLADRSSYNEQFF
>TRBJ2-3|TRBV3-1|many
CASSQVTSLGGNTQYF
>TRBJ2-7|TRBV5-1|.
CASSLGGKVRDEQYF
>TRBJ1-5|TRBV30|.
CAWSKGQPQHF
>TRBJ2-1|TRBV10-2|many
CASSEPGGSYNEQFF
>TRBJ2-4|TRBV5-1|few
CASSWSGGLAKNIQYF
>TRBJ2-3|TRBV24-1|.
CATSDFGHEVDTQYF
>TRBJ2-2|TRBV2|many
CASSEEGYGELFF
>TRBJ1-2|TRBV12-3/TRBV12-4|many
CASRFRYSNYGYTF
>TRBJ2-7|TRBV7-8|.
CASSSTSGIPHEQYF
>TRBJ2-7|TRBV15|.
CATSKPGIYEQYF
>TRBJ2-3|TRBV12-3/TRBV12-4|.
CASSFGPSTDTQYF
>TRBJ2-3|TRBV27|few
CASSLNRPTDTQYF
>TRBJ1-2|TRBV15|.
CATSKAGGNYGYIF
>TRBJ1-2|TRBV20-1|few
CSARVPLNAWYTF
>TRBJ1-6|TRBV5-1|many
CASSSGTGGYDNSPLHF
>TRBJ1-6|TRBV4-2|few
CASSQERGQGGKRNSPLHF
>TRBJ2-7|TRBV12-3/TRBV12-4|.
CASSPPLGLAGGYEQYF
>TRBJ2-5|TRBV7-2|many
CASSPTGKETQYF
>TRBJ2-1|TRBV18|many
CASGPQIPSYNEQFF
>TRBJ2-5|TRBV4-2|many
CASSQEGLAVETQYF
>TRBJ1-1|TRBV5-1|many
CASSLGLMNTEAFF
>TRBJ2-4|TRBV28|many
CASSLFRFQFTNIQYF
>TRBJ2-1|TRBV28|many
CASSFFAHNEQFF
>TRBJ2-5|TRBV7-2|many
CASSLAPSGIQETQYF
>TRBJ2-5|TRBV5-1|.
CASSVRLAGETQYF
>TRBJ1-1|TRBV20-1|many
CSAMTGGLNTEAFF
>TRBJ2-2|TRBV20-1|many
CSARGSGGPTGELFF
>TRBJ2-3|TRBV12-3/TRBV12-4|many
CASRGGSPDTQYF
>TRBJ2-1|TRBV11-2|many
CASSPPTYNEQFF
>TRBJ1-4|TRBV29-1|many
CSVESFDEKLFF
>TRBJ2-7|TRBV6-5|once
CASSYSGVAAYDQYF
>TRBJ2-1|TRBV20-1|many
CSAREDYNEQFF
>TRBJ2-7|TRBV3-1|.
CASSPSGRRFSYEQYF
>TRBJ2-5|TRBV6-1|.
CASSVAGVETQYF
>TRBJ2-1|TRBV6-6|many
CASYGVYNEQFF
>TRBJ2-3|TRBV5-1|many
CASSSLAGSTDTQYF
>TRBJ1-5|TRBV7-6|many
CASSQLGGSQPQHF
>TRBJ2-6|TRBV5-1|few
CASSEVGGVIGANVLTF
>TRBJ2-1|TRBV20-1|many
CSAGHPSGSYNEQFF
>TRBJ1-5|TRBV7-2|many
CASSLNLGSFEPQHF
>TRBJ1-5|TRBV14|few
CASSFRGARGHF
>TRBJ2-2|TRBV7-6|many
CASSLTAGSGELFF
>TRBJ1-3|TRBV7-9|few
CASSYSGTALRNTIYF
>TRBJ2-1|TRBV11-2|.
CASSLDPGDQYNEQFF
>TRBJ2-7|TRBV5-1|many
CASSLDRDYEQYF
>TRBJ2-3|TRBV6-1|many
CASGQGRVSDTQYF
>TRBJ1-1|TRBV14|many
CASSQWGGPEAFF
>TRBJ2-3|TRBV20-1|many
CSASSGSGRMTDTQYF
>TRBJ2-5|TRBV7-8|few
CASSLTTGLETQYF
>TRBJ1-1|TRBV12-3/TRBV12-4|.
CASWWGRDTEAFF